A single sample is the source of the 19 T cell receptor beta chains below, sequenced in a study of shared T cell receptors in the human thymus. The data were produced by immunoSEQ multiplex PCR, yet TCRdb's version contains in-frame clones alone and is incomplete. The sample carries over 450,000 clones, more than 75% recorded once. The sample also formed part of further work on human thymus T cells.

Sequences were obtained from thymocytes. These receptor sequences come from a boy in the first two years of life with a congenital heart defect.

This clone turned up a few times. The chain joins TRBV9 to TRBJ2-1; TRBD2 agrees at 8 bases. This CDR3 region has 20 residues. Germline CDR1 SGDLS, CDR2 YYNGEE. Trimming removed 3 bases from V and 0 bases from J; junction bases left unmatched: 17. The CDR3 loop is CASSAPRGLAGISSYNEQFF. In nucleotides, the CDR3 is TGTGCCAGCAGCGCCCCCAGGGGTCTAGCGGGCATTAGCTCCTACAATGAGCAGTTCTTC. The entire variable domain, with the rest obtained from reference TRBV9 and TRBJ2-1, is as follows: DSGVTQTPKHLITATGQRVTLRCSPRSGDLSVYWYQQSLDQGLQFLIQYYNGEERAKGNILERFSAQQFPDLHSELNLSSLELGDSALYFCASSAPRGLAGISSYNEQFFGPGTRLTVL.

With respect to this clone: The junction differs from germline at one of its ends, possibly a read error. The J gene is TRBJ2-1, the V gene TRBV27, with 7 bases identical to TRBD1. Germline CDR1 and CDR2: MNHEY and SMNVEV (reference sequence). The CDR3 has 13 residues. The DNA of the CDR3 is TGTGCCGGCAGACAGGGTCCTTCCAATGAGCAGTTCTTC. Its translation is CAGRQGPSNEQFF.

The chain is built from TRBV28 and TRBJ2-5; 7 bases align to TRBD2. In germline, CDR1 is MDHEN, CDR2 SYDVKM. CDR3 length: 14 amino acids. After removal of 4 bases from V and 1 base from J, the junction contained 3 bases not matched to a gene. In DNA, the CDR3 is TGTGCCAGCAGTTGGGAGGGGACCCAAGAGACCCAGTACTTC. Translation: CASSWEGTQETQYF.

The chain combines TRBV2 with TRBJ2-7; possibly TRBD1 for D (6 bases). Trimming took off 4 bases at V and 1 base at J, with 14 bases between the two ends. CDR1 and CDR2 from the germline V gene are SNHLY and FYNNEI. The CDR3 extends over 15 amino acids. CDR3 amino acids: CASSVGAQGSYEQYF. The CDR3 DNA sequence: TGTGCCAGCAGTGTAGGGGCACAGGGATCCTACGAGCAGTACTTC.

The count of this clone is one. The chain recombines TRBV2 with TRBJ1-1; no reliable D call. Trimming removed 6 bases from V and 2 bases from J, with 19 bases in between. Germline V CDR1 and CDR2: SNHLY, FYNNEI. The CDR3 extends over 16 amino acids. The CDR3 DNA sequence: TGTGCCAGCAGCGTGCGGGGTCGGCGGGCAAACACTGAAGCTTTCTTT. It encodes CASSVRGRRANTEAFF.

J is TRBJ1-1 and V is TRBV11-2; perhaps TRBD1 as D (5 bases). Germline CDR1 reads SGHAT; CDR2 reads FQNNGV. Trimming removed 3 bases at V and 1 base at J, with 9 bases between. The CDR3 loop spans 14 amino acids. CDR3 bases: TGTGCCAGCAGCTTCGGACACCGGAACACTGAAGCTTTCTTT. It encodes CASSFGHRNTEAFF.

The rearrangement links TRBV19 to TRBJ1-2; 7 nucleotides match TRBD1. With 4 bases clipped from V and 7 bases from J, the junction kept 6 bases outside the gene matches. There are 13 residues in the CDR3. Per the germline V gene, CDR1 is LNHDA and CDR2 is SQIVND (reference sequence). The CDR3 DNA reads TGTGCCAGTAGTACGGGACAGATTACTGGCTACACCTTC. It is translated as CASSTGQITGYTF.

DNA of the CDR3: TGTGCCAGCAGCTCTCGACAGGGGGCGAGGGGCTACACCTTC. It yields the protein CASSSRQGARGYTF. The chain joins TRBV7-8 to TRBJ1-2, with 10 positions matching TRBD1. CDR1 is SGHVS, CDR2 FQNEAQ, per germline. The V segment lost 4 bases and the J segment 8 bases; nucleotides outside the gene matches: 7. CDR3 size: 14 residues.

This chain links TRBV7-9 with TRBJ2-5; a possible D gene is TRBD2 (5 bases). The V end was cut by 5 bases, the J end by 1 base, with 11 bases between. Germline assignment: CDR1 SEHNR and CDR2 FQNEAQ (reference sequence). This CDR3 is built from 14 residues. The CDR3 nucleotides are TGTGCCAGCAGCCCCTCAGCGGTCCAAGAGACCCAGTACTTC. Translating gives CASSPSAVQETQYF. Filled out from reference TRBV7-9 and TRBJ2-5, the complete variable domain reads DTGVSQNPRHKITKRGQNVTFRCDPISEHNRLYWYRQTLGQGPEFLTYFQNEAQLEKSRLLSDRFSAERPKGSFSTLEIQRTEQGDSAMYLCASSPSAVQETQYFGPGTRLLVL.

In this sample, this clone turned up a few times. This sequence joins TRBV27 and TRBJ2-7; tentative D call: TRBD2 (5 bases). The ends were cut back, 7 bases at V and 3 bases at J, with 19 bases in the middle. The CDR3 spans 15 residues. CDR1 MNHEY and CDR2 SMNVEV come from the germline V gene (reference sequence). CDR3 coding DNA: TGTGCCAGCACGGGTCTGTTCGGAGGAGGCTACGAGCAGTACTTC. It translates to CASTGLFGGGYEQYF.

This CDR3 is CARGDRSSYNEQFF. The CDR3 region has the DNA TGCGCACGGGGTGACAGGAGCTCCTACAATGAGCAGTTCTTC. The chain uses TRBV10-1 and TRBJ2-1; D may be TRBD1 (6 bases). The CDR3 spans 14 residues. Germline values: CDR1 WNHNN, CDR2 SYGVQD (reference sequence).

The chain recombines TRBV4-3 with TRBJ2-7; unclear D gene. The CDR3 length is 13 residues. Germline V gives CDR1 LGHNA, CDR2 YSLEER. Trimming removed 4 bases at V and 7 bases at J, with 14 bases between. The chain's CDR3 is CASSPQVGLEQYF. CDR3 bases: TGCGCCAGCAGCCCGCAGGTCGGCCTAGAGCAGTACTTC.

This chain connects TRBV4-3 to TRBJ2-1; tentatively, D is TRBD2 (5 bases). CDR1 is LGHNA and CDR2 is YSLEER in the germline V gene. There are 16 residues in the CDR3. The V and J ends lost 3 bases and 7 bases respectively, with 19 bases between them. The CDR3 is CASSQWRAKKGNEQFF. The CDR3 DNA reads TGCGCCAGCAGCCAGTGGCGGGCCAAAAAAGGGAATGAGCAGTTCTTC.

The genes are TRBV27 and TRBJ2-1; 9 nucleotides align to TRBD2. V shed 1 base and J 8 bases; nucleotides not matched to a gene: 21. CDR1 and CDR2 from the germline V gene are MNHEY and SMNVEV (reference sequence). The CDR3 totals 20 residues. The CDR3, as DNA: TGTGCCAGCAGTTTATTACGAACTTCGGGCGGGAGGGCTTTAGGCGATGAGCAGTTCTTC. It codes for CASSLLRTSGGRALGDEQFF.

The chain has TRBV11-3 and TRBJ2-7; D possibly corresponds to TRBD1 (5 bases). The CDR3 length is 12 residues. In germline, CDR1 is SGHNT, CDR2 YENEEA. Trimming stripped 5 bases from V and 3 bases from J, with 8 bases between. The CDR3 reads CASSRTGYEQYF. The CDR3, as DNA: TGTGCCAGCAGCCGTACAGGCTACGAGCAGTACTTC. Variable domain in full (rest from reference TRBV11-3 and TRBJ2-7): EAGVVQSPRYKIIEKKQPVAFWCNPISGHNTLYWYLQNLGQGPELLIRYENEEAVDDSQLPKDRFSAERLKGVDSTLKIQPAELGDSAVYLCASSRTGYEQYFGPGTRLTVT.

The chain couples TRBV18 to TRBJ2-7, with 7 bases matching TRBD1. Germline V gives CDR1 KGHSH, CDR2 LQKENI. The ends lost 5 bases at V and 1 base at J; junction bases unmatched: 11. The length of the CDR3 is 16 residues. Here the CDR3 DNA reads TGTGCCAGCTCAACCGAGGGGACAGTAGGATCCTACGAGCAGTACTTC. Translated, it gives CASSTEGTVGSYEQYF. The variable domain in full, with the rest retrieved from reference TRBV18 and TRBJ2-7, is NAGVMQNPRHLVRRRGQEARLRCSPMKGHSHVYWYRQLPEEGLKFMVYLQKENIIDESGMPKERFSAEFPKEGPSILRIQQVVRGDSAAYFCASSTEGTVGSYEQYFGPGTRLTVT.

The CDR3 spells CASSPKGGANTEAFF. The CDR3 region has the DNA TGTGCCAGCAGCCCTAAGGGGGGGGCGAACACTGAAGCTTTCTTT. The rearrangement uses TRBV6-5 and TRBJ1-1, with D perhaps matching TRBD1 (6 bases). The V end was cut by 6 bases, the J end by 1 base, with 15 bases between. Per germline, CDR1 MNHEY and CDR2 SVGAGI. The CDR3 is 15 residues long.

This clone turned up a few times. The CDR3 DNA is TGCAGCGTTATTACTAGCGCCAACAATGAGCAGTTCTTC. Encoded protein: CSVITSANNEQFF. The rearrangement links TRBV29-1 to TRBJ2-1; 7 nucleotides line up with TRBD2. Germline V CDR1 and CDR2: SQVTM, ANQGSEA. The CDR3 length is 13 residues. Losses at the gene ends were 5 bases for V and 5 bases for J; bases not matched to a gene: 6.

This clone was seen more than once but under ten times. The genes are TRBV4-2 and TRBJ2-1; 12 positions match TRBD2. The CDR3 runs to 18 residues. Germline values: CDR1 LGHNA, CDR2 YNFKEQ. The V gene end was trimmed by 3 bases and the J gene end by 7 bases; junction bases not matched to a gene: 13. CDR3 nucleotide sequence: TGTGCCAGCAGCCAGAACAGGGAGACTAGCGGGAGAGGGAATGAGCAGTTCTTC. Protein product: CASSQNRETSGRGNEQFF.